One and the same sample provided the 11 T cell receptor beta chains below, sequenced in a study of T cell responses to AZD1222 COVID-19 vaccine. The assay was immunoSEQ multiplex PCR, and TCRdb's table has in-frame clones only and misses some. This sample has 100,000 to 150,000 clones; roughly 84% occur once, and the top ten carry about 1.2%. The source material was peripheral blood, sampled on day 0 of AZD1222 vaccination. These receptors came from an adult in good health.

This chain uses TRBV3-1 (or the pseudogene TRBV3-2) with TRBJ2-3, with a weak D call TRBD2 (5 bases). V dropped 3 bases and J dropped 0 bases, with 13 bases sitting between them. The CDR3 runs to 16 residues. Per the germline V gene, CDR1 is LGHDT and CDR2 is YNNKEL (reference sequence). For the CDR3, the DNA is TGTGCCAGCAGCCATTCGGGGTTTCCTAGCACAGATACGCAGTATTTT. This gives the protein CASSHSGFPSTDTQYF.

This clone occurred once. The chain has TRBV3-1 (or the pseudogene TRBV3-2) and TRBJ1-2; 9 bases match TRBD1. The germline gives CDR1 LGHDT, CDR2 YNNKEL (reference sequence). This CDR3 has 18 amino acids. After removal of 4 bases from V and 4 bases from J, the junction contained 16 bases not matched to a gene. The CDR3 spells CASSLTDRGIDVGYGYTF. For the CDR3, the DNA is TGTGCCAGCAGCCTTACAGACAGGGGGATTGATGTCGGCTATGGCTACACCTTC.

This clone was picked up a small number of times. The CDR3 protein is CASSGSRGGSPLHF. The CDR3 bases are TGCGCCAGCAGTGGGTCGCGAGGTGGCTCACCCCTCCACTTT. The chain uses TRBV10-1 and TRBJ1-6; D not resolved. The length of the CDR3 is 14 residues. Trimming removed 4 bases at V and 10 bases at J, with 14 bases between. In germline, CDR1 is WNHNN, CDR2 SYGVQD (reference sequence).

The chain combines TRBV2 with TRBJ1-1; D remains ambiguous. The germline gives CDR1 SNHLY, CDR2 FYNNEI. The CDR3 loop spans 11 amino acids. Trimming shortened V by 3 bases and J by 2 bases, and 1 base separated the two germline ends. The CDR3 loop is CASSDNTEAFF. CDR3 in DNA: TGTGCCAGCAGTGACAACACTGAAGCTTTCTTT.

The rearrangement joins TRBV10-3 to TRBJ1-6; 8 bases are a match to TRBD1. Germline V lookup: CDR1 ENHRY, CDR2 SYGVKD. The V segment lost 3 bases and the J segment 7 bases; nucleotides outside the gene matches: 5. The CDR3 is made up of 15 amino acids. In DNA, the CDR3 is TGTGCCATCAGTGAATGGACAGGGACAAATTCACCCCTCCACTTT. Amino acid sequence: CAISEWTGTNSPLHF.

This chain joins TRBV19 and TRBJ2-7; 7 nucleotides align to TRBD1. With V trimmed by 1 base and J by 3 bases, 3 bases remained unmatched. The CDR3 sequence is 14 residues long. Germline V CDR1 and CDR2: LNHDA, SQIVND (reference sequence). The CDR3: CASSIVAGGYEQYF. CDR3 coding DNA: TGTGCCAGTAGTATAGTTGCAGGGGGCTACGAGCAGTACTTC.

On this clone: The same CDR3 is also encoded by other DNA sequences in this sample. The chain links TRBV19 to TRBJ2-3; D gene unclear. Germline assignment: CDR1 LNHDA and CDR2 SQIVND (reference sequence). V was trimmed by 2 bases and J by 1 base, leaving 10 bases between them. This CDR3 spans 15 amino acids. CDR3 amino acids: CASSIISGGTDTQYF. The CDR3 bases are TGTGCCAGTAGTATAATTAGTGGCGGCACAGATACGCAGTATTTT.

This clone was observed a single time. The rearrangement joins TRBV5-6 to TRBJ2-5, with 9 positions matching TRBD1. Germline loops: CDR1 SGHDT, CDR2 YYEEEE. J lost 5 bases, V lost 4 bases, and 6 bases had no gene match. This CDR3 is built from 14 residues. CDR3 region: CASSLQGAGETQYF. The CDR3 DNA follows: TGTGCCAGCAGCCTACAGGGGGCAGGGGAGACCCAGTACTTC. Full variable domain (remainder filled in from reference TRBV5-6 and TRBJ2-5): DAGVTQSPTHLIKTRGQQVTLRCSPKSGHDTVSWYQQALGQGPQFIFQYYEEEERQRGNFPDRFSGHQFPNYSSELNVNALLLGDSALYLCASSLQGAGETQYFGPGTRLLVL.

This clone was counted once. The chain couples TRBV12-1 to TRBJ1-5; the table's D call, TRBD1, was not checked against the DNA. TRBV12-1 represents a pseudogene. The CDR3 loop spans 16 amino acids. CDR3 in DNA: TGTGCCAGCAGCCGCCCCGACAGGGTTAGCAATCAGCCCCAGCATTTT. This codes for CASSRPDRVSNQPQHF.

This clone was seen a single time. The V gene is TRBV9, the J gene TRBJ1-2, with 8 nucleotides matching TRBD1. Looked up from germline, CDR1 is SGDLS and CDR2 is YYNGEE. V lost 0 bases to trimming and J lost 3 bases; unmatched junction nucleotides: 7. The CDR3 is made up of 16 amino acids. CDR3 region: CASSVGRSGGHYGYTF. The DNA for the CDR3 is TGTGCCAGCAGCGTAGGGCGTTCAGGGGGCCACTATGGCTACACCTTC.

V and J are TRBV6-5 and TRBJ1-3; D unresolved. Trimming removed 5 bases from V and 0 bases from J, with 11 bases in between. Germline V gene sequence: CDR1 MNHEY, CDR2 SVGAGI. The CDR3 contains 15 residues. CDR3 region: CASSPDIYSGNTIYF. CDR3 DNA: TGTGCCAGCAGTCCCGACATCTACTCTGGAAACACCATATATTTT.